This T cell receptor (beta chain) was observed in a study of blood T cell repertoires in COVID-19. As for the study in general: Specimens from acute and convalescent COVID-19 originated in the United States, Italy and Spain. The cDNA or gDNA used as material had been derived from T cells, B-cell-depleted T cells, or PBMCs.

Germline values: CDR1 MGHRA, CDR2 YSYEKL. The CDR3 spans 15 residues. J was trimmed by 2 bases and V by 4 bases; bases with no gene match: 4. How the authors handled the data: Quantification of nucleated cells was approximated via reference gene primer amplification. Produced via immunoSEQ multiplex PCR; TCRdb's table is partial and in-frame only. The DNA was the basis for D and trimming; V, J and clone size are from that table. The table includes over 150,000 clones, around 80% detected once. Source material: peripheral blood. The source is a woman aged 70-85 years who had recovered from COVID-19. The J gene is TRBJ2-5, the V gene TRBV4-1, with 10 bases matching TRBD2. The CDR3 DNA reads TGCGCCAGCAGCCGCAGGACTAGCGGACAAGAGACCCAGTACTTC. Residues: CASSRRTSGQETQYF.